The 18 T cell receptor beta chains below come from one sample, sequenced in a study of shared clonotypes between healthy human individuals. CD45RO negativity and positive selection for CCR7 defined naive CD8 cells, a population that excluded terminally differentiated effector memory CD45RA+ cells. This table comes from immunoSEQ multiplex PCR, and its TCRdb copy is limited to in-frame clones, with some not included. The sample lists about 2.1 million clones, over 85% occurring once. Sequencing used naive CD8+ T cells from PBMCs. The receptors derive from a young man in good health. Some clones in this sample may be carry-over from other donors' samples.

This clone was detected once. The CDR3 coding sequence is TGTGCCAGCAGTGACTCCGGGGGTCAGTTCTTC. Amino acid sequence: CASSDSGGQFF. The rearrangement joins TRBV6-1 to TRBJ2-1; maybe TRBD2 (6 bases). The CDR3 consists of 11 residues. CDR1 is MNHNS and CDR2 is SASEGT in the germline V gene. Trimming cost V 3 bases and J 13 bases, with 10 bases left between them.

This chain connects TRBV9 to TRBJ2-5; D uncertain. The V end was cut by 4 bases, the J end by 3 bases, with 16 bases between. CDR3 length: 15 residues. Looked up from germline, CDR1 is SGDLS and CDR2 is YYNGEE. Written as DNA, the CDR3 is TGTGCCAGCAGCCCCGCCGGGCTCGCCAAAGAGACCCAGTACTTC. Translation gives CASSPAGLAKETQYF.

This sequence joins TRBV11-2 and TRBJ2-5; D gene uncertain. The germline V gene has CDR1 SGHAT and CDR2 FQNNGV. This CDR3 is built from 15 residues. Trimming shortened V by 5 bases and J by 2 bases, and 15 bases separated the two germline ends. The CDR3 sequence: CASSPRSSRQETQYF. The CDR3 region has the DNA TGTGCCAGCAGCCCCCGGTCATCGCGGCAAGAGACCCAGTACTTC.

This clone was observed a single time. V usage is TRBV29-1 and J usage is TRBJ2-1, with 7 nucleotides matching TRBD1. This CDR3 has 13 amino acids. Germline values: CDR1 SQVTM, CDR2 ANQGSEA. V shed 7 bases, J shed 1 base, and the junction held 4 bases outside the gene matches. CDR3: CSAQTGSYNEQFF. The CDR3 region has the DNA TGCAGCGCCCAGACAGGGTCCTACAATGAGCAGTTCTTC.

The CDR3 DNA reads as TGCGCCAGCAGCTTGGCCGTGACAGGGTACTACGAGCAGTACTTC. Protein product: CASSLAVTGYYEQYF. The chain employs TRBV5-1 and TRBJ2-7; TRBD1 aligns across 7 bases. Germline values: CDR1 SGHRS, CDR2 YFSETQ. The length of the CDR3 is 15 residues. Trimming at V came to 0 bases and at J to 3 bases, leaving 6 bases not matched to a gene.

The genes are TRBV27 and TRBJ2-6; 7 nucleotides align to TRBD1. The V gene end was trimmed by 7 bases and the J gene end by 0 bases; junction bases not matched to a gene: 12. Germline V gene lookup returns CDR1 MNHEY and CDR2 SMNVEV (reference sequence). The CDR3 length is 18 residues. CDR3 sequence (DNA): TGTGCCAGCACCCACTTACGGGACAGCCTCTCTGGGGCCAACGTCCTGACTTTC. Translated: CASTHLRDSLSGANVLTF.

The V gene is TRBV5-1, the J gene TRBJ2-7; 8 positions agree with TRBD1. Germline assignment: CDR1 SGHRS and CDR2 YFSETQ. This CDR3 spans 14 amino acids. V gave up 4 bases and J gave up 3 bases; unmatched junction bases: 6. The CDR3 protein is CASSSRDRNYEQYF. The CDR3 DNA reads TGCGCCAGCAGCAGCCGGGACAGGAACTACGAGCAGTACTTC.

The chain couples TRBV29-1 to TRBJ2-5, with D unresolved. This CDR3 has 14 amino acids. V shed 3 bases and J shed 5 bases, with 16 bases lying between them. CDR1 is SQVTM, CDR2 ANQGSEA, per germline. The CDR3 sequence is CSVENMGWKETQYF. CDR3 nucleotides: TGCAGCGTTGAGAATATGGGCTGGAAGGAGACCCAGTACTTC.

V and J are TRBV29-1 and TRBJ1-1, with no clear D. The CDR3 loop spans 13 amino acids. Per the germline V gene, CDR1 is SQVTM and CDR2 is ANQGSEA. V was trimmed by 3 bases and J by 1 base, leaving 9 bases between them. CDR3 bases: TGCAGCGTTGAGGATACAGAGAACACTGAAGCTTTCTTT. As protein: CSVEDTENTEAFF.

This rearrangement joins TRBV6-5 to TRBJ2-7, with D possibly being TRBD1 (7 bases). Germline V lookup: CDR1 MNHEY, CDR2 SVGAGI. This CDR3 has 16 amino acids. The ends were cut back, 2 bases at V and 0 bases at J, with 14 bases in the middle. In DNA, the CDR3 is TGTGCCAGCAGTTACGTTGGAGGGGGCTCCTCCTACGAGCAGTACTTC. It yields the protein CASSYVGGGSSYEQYF.

The chain links TRBV19 to TRBJ1-2; D unclear. The CDR3 extends over 15 amino acids. CDR1 and CDR2 from the germline V gene are LNHDA and SQIVND (reference sequence). V lost 0 bases and J 2 bases, leaving 10 bases between the germline ends. CDR3 amino acids: CASSIDGKANYGYTF. The DNA of the CDR3 is TGTGCCAGTAGTATAGATGGTAAAGCAAACTATGGCTACACCTTC.

This chain joins TRBV28 and TRBJ2-7; TRBD2 might be the D (5 bases). Germline V gives CDR1 MDHEN, CDR2 SYDVKM. V lost 7 bases, J lost 2 bases, and 9 bases lay in between. This CDR3 has 12 amino acids. CDR3 DNA sequence: TGTGCCAGCAACGAGGGCGCCTACGAGCAGTACTTC. This gives the protein CASNEGAYEQYF. The full variable domain, with the rest looked up from reference TRBV28 and TRBJ2-7, is DVKVTQSSRYLVKRTGEKVFLECVQDMDHENMFWYRQDPGLGLRLIYFSYDVKMKEKGDIPEGYSVSREKKERFSLILESASTNQTSMYLCASNEGAYEQYFGPGTRLTVT.

The CDR3 DNA reads TGTGCCAGCATAGGGGCCCTGGGGAATGAGCAGTTCTTC. Protein product: CASIGALGNEQFF. This chain links TRBV28 with TRBJ2-1; maybe TRBD1 (5 bases). V was shortened by 7 bases and J by 7 bases, with 14 bases between the two germline ends. The CDR3 loop spans 13 amino acids. Germline V gene data show CDR1 as MDHEN and CDR2 as SYDVKM.

This clone has just one count. The chain is built from TRBV25-1 and TRBJ2-7; no clear D. The V gene's germline CDR1 is MGHDK and CDR2 SYGVNS. V gave up 4 bases and J gave up 6 bases, with 7 bases separating them. The CDR3 has 11 amino acids. Here the CDR3 reads CASSGWAEQYF. CDR3 sequence (DNA): TGTGCCAGCAGTGGGTGGGCCGAGCAGTACTTC.

J is TRBJ2-3 and V is TRBV5-1; no clear D gene. The germline V and J ends were trimmed by 7 bases and 2 bases, with 14 bases remaining between them. CDR1 is SGHRS and CDR2 is YFSETQ in the germline V gene. There are 14 residues in the CDR3. Here the CDR3 reads CASGNYLNTDTQYF. The CDR3 DNA reads as TGCGCCAGCGGCAACTACTTAAACACAGATACGCAGTATTTT. Together with reference TRBV5-1 and TRBJ2-3, the CDR3 gives the full variable domain: KAGVTQTPRYLIKTRGQQVTLSCSPISGHRSVSWYQQTPGQGLQFLFEYFSETQRNKGNFPGRFSGRQFSNSRSEMNVSTLELGDSALYLCASGNYLNTDTQYFGPGTRLTVL.

V usage is TRBV27 and J usage is TRBJ2-7; no firm D call. The germline V gene encodes CDR1 MNHEY and CDR2 SMNVEV (reference sequence). CDR3 size: 18 residues. The germline V and J ends were trimmed by 5 bases and 7 bases, with 30 bases remaining between them. CDR3 protein: CASSILPGPKESLEEQYF. The DNA of the CDR3 is TGTGCCAGCAGTATACTCCCGGGCCCAAAGGAGAGTTTAGAGGAGCAGTACTTC.

V is TRBV7-9 and J is TRBJ2-5, with 8 bases matching TRBD2. V was clipped by 4 bases and J by 0 bases; unmatched bases: 7. CDR3 size: 16 residues. Germline V gene lookup returns CDR1 SEHNR and CDR2 FQNEAQ (reference sequence). CDR3 sequence: CASSWGAGANQETQYF. CDR3 coding DNA: TGTGCCAGCAGCTGGGGAGCGGGAGCAAACCAAGAGACCCAGTACTTC. The full variable domain, with the rest looked up from reference TRBV7-9 and TRBJ2-5, is DTGVSQNPRHKITKRGQNVTFRCDPISEHNRLYWYRQTLGQGPEFLTYFQNEAQLEKSRLLSDRFSAERPKGSFSTLEIQRTEQGDSAMYLCASSWGAGANQETQYFGPGTRLLVL.

This chain uses TRBV30 with TRBJ1-4, with D maybe TRBD1 (6 bases). Germline assignment: CDR1 GTSNPN and CDR2 SVGIG (reference sequence). The CDR3 extends over 12 amino acids. The V end lost 0 bases, the J end lost 8 bases, and 7 bases lay between the germline ends. CDR3 in DNA: TGTGCCTGGAGTGTGGGGACAGAAAAACTGTTTTTT. It encodes CAWSVGTEKLFF.